Below, one TCR beta chain is given with its context. This entry is derived from a study of OX40 agonist ivuxolimab in advanced cancers. Clones were read by immunoSEQ multiplex PCR, and TCRdb kept only the in-frame ones, dropping some. Counted here are about 58,000 clones, around 78% occurring once; the ten biggest clones make up roughly 2.8%. The germline gives CDR1 SQVTM, CDR2 ANQGSEA. V was clipped by 6 bases and J by 3 bases, with 16 bases between them. The CDR3 spans 14 residues. The TCR sequence derives from an adult with an advanced solid tumor such as melanoma, head and neck, liver or kidney cancer. The chain joins TRBV29-1 to TRBJ2-3; D is perhaps TRBD1 or TRBD2 (5 bases each). The specimen comprised CD4+ or CD8+ T cells sorted from blood, sampled in a trial of the OX40 agonist ivuxolimab. The CDR3: CSVGDGWGTDTQYF. CDR3 DNA: TGCAGCGTGGGGGACGGGTGGGGGACAGATACGCAGTATTTT.